This T cell receptor beta chain is drawn from a study of identical twins. Unique molecular identifiers were in the cDNA, with template-switch universal primer binding. TCRdb re-analysed the 5' RACE reads in MiXCR, keeping a single row per CDR3 protein. The sample has fewer than 900,000 distinct CDR3 sequences, around a sixth seen once. These sequences were also reported in another study, on T cells expressing NK-cell markers.

The sequenced material came from PBMCs. The sequence derives from a young woman in good health.

CDR3 loop: CASSLTSERKETQYF. In nucleotides, the CDR3 is TGTGCCAGCAGCCTAACTAGCGAGCGAAAAGAGACCCAGTACTTC. V and J are TRBV6-1 and TRBJ2-5, with 7 bases lining up with TRBD2. The CDR3 length is 15 residues. After removal of 6 bases from V and 3 bases from J, the junction contained 10 bases not matched to a gene. From germline, CDR1 is MNHNS and CDR2 SASEGT.